The rows below give T cell receptor beta chains drawn from one sample of a study of blood T cells in healthy people across ages. Each CDR3 protein gets one entry after TCRdb re-called the 5' RACE reads with MiXCR. Here the sample spans 380,000 or so distinct CDR3 sequences, roughly half being singletons. The sample consisted of blood. These receptors all stem from a man aged 55 to 70 in good health. Each CDR3 is given with its conserved first and last residue. D genes are given only for firm matches. Only some rows state a clone size, as once, few, many or a class for expanded clones.

d_gene: TRBD2
j_gene: TRBJ2-1
abundance: -
v_gene: TRBV4-3
CDR3aa: CASSQGGLAGGGNEQFF
CDR3nt: TGCGCCAGCAGCCAAGGGGGACTAGCGGGAGGTGGCAATGAGCAGTTCTTC

d_gene: -
j_gene: TRBJ2-1
abundance: -
v_gene: TRBV5-1
CDR3aa: CASSPFAGTYNEQFF
CDR3nt: TGCGCCAGCAGCCCCTTCGCGGGGACCTACAATGAGCAGTTCTTC

d_gene: -
j_gene: TRBJ2-7
abundance: few
v_gene: TRBV6-6
CDR3aa: CASSYNYEQYF
CDR3nt: TGTGCCAGCAGTTACAACTACGAGCAGTACTTC

d_gene: TRBD1
j_gene: TRBJ2-7
abundance: -
v_gene: TRBV6-6
CDR3aa: CASRAVRDRGPYEQYF
CDR3nt: TGTGCCAGCAGGGCCGTCCGGGACAGGGGCCCCTACGAGCAGTACTTC

d_gene: TRBD1
j_gene: TRBJ2-5
abundance: few
v_gene: TRBV6-1
CDR3aa: CASSPGQGWQETQYF
CDR3nt: TGTGCCAGCAGCCCCGGACAGGGGTGGCAGGAGACCCAGTACTTC

d_gene: -
j_gene: TRBJ2-2
abundance: -
v_gene: TRBV4-1
CDR3aa: CASSFTTGTPNAGELFF
CDR3nt: TGCGCCAGCAGCTTTACTACCGGGACACCGAACGCCGGGGAGCTGTTTTTT

d_gene: TRBD1
j_gene: TRBJ2-7
abundance: -
v_gene: TRBV7-2
CDR3aa: CASSPGQGITYEQYF
CDR3nt: TGTGCCAGCAGCCCGGGACAGGGGATTACCTACGAGCAGTACTTC

d_gene: -
j_gene: TRBJ2-1
abundance: few
v_gene: TRBV15
CDR3aa: CATSRDLGLSSYNEQFF
CDR3nt: TGTGCCACCAGCAGAGATCTTGGCTTGAGCTCCTACAATGAGCAGTTCTTC

d_gene: TRBD2
j_gene: TRBJ2-5
abundance: -
v_gene: TRBV6-4
CDR3aa: CAPMGLAGETQYF
CDR3nt: TGTGCCCCCATGGGACTAGCGGGGGAGACCCAGTACTTC

d_gene: -
j_gene: TRBJ2-5
abundance: few
v_gene: TRBV3-1
CDR3aa: CASSQGASESGETQYF
CDR3nt: TGTGCCAGCAGCCAAGGTGCCAGCGAGAGTGGGGAGACCCAGTACTTC

d_gene: -
j_gene: TRBJ2-3
abundance: many
v_gene: TRBV3-1
CDR3aa: CASSQGTVTDTQYF
CDR3nt: TGTGCCAGCAGCCAAGGGACTGTCACAGATACGCAGTATTTT

d_gene: -
j_gene: TRBJ1-6
abundance: -
v_gene: TRBV20-1
CDR3aa: CSAVHQTNSPLHF
CDR3nt: TGCAGTGCCGTTCACCAGACGAATTCACCCCTCCACTTT

d_gene: -
j_gene: TRBJ1-1
abundance: few
v_gene: TRBV29-1
CDR3aa: CSVEDRAGWGAFF
CDR3nt: TGCAGCGTTGAAGATCGGGCCGGGTGGGGAGCTTTCTTT

d_gene: TRBD1
j_gene: TRBJ2-7
abundance: -
v_gene: TRBV29-1
CDR3aa: CSVASGTGRNEQYF
CDR3nt: TGCAGCGTAGCCTCCGGGACAGGGAGGAACGAGCAGTACTTC

d_gene: TRBD1
j_gene: TRBJ2-1
abundance: -
v_gene: TRBV10-3
CDR3aa: CAIGARQGGTNEQFF
CDR3nt: TGTGCCATCGGGGCCCGACAGGGGGGAACGAATGAGCAGTTCTTC

d_gene: -
j_gene: TRBJ2-3
abundance: -
v_gene: TRBV6-4
CDR3aa: CASSDSRDTQYF
CDR3nt: TGTGCCAGCAGTGACTCCCGAGATACGCAGTATTTT

d_gene: -
j_gene: TRBJ1-1
abundance: -
v_gene: TRBV4-2
CDR3aa: CASSQGERARVTEAFF
CDR3nt: TGTGCCAGCAGCCAAGGAGAGCGGGCCCGGGTCACTGAAGCTTTCTTT

d_gene: -
j_gene: TRBJ2-6
abundance: few
v_gene: TRBV4-2
CDR3aa: CASSQATGGASGANVLTF
CDR3nt: TGTGCCAGCAGCCAAGCTACAGGGGGGGCCTCTGGGGCCAACGTCCTGACTTTC

d_gene: TRBD2
j_gene: TRBJ2-1
abundance: -
v_gene: TRBV28
CDR3aa: CASSFFLGLAGGHGQFF
CDR3nt: TGTGCCAGCAGTTTCTTTTTAGGACTAGCGGGAGGCCACGGACAGTTCTTC

d_gene: TRBD2
j_gene: TRBJ2-1
abundance: many
v_gene: TRBV7-8
CDR3aa: CASSLAGTSFDEQFF
CDR3nt: TGTGCCAGCAGCTTAGCCGGGACTAGTTTTGATGAGCAGTTCTTC

d_gene: -
j_gene: TRBJ1-4
abundance: -
v_gene: TRBV4-2
CDR3aa: CASSHPGTSDEKLFF
CDR3nt: TGTGCCAGCAGCCATCCCGGGACTTCGGATGAAAAACTGTTTTTT

d_gene: -
j_gene: TRBJ2-1
abundance: -
v_gene: TRBV3-1
CDR3aa: CASSQGSGEQNEQFF
CDR3nt: TGTGCCAGCAGCCAAGGGTCGGGGGAACAAAATGAGCAGTTCTTC

d_gene: -
j_gene: TRBJ2-7
abundance: once
v_gene: TRBV6-2/TRBV6-3
CDR3aa: CASSQGRDHRHEQYF
CDR3nt: TGTGCCAGCAGCCAAGGGCGGGATCATCGTCATGAGCAGTACTTC

d_gene: TRBD2
j_gene: TRBJ2-5
abundance: -
v_gene: TRBV6-5
CDR3aa: CASSYPRTSGDDSKRRETQYF
CDR3nt: TGTGCCAGCAGTTACCCCCGGACTAGCGGGGATGATTCGAAACGGCGGGAGACCCAGTACTTC

d_gene: -
j_gene: TRBJ2-7
abundance: few
v_gene: TRBV29-1
CDR3aa: CSPVGSSYEQYF
CDR3nt: TGCAGCCCCGTGGGCAGTTCCTACGAGCAGTACTTC

d_gene: -
j_gene: TRBJ2-7
abundance: many
v_gene: TRBV7-2
CDR3aa: CASSSAYYEQYF
CDR3nt: TGTGCCAGCAGCTCCGCCTACTACGAGCAGTACTTC

d_gene: TRBD2
j_gene: TRBJ2-5
abundance: -
v_gene: TRBV7-2
CDR3aa: CASSPHGTSGRETQYF
CDR3nt: TGTGCCAGCAGCCCCCACGGGACTAGCGGGAGAGAGACCCAGTACTTC

d_gene: -
j_gene: TRBJ2-5
abundance: few
v_gene: TRBV6-5
CDR3aa: CASAGSQETQYF
CDR3nt: TGTGCCAGCGCGGGATCCCAAGAGACCCAGTACTTC

d_gene: -
j_gene: TRBJ2-5
abundance: -
v_gene: TRBV3-1
CDR3aa: CASSQMVGEQYF
CDR3nt: TGTGCCAGCAGCCAAATGGTAGGGGAGCAGTACTTC

d_gene: -
j_gene: TRBJ2-2
abundance: -
v_gene: TRBV7-9
CDR3aa: CASSRVTGRDTGELFF
CDR3nt: TGTGCCAGCAGCCGCGTGACAGGGAGGGACACCGGGGAGCTGTTTTTT

d_gene: -
j_gene: TRBJ2-6
abundance: -
v_gene: TRBV7-2
CDR3aa: CASSLAGAGANVLTF
CDR3nt: TGTGCCAGCAGCTTAGCGGGGGCCGGGGCCAACGTCCTGACTTTC

d_gene: -
j_gene: TRBJ2-5
abundance: many
v_gene: TRBV6-5
CDR3aa: CASSSQVGGGRETQYF
CDR3nt: TGTGCCAGCAGTTCGCAGGTCGGGGGAGGTCGGGAGACCCAGTACTTC

d_gene: -
j_gene: TRBJ1-2
abundance: many
v_gene: TRBV7-2
CDR3aa: CASSLVVGGASNYGYTF
CDR3nt: TGTGCCAGCAGCTTAGTAGTAGGGGGGGCCAGTAACTATGGCTACACCTTC

d_gene: -
j_gene: TRBJ1-6
abundance: many
v_gene: TRBV6-6
CDR3aa: CASSRGAGRGNSPLHF
CDR3nt: TGTGCCAGCAGTCGGGGTGCGGGGCGAGGGAATTCACCCCTCCACTTT

d_gene: TRBD2
j_gene: TRBJ2-1
abundance: -
v_gene: TRBV5-6
CDR3aa: CASSFRRGTSVNEQFF
CDR3nt: TGTGCCAGCAGCTTTCGGCGGGGGACTAGCGTAAATGAGCAGTTCTTC

d_gene: TRBD2
j_gene: TRBJ2-1
abundance: -
v_gene: TRBV27
CDR3aa: CASTRTSGGFNEQFF
CDR3nt: TGTGCCAGCACCAGGACTAGCGGGGGATTCAATGAGCAGTTCTTC

d_gene: -
j_gene: TRBJ2-3
abundance: few
v_gene: TRBV6-2/TRBV6-3
CDR3aa: CASSWGDTQYF
CDR3nt: TGTGCCAGCAGTTGGGGAGATACGCAGTATTTT

d_gene: -
j_gene: TRBJ2-7
abundance: -
v_gene: TRBV7-9
CDR3aa: CASSPARAVSYNEQYF
CDR3nt: TGTGCCAGCAGCCCGGCCAGGGCAGTCTCCTACAATGAGCAGTACTTC

d_gene: TRBD1
j_gene: TRBJ1-2
abundance: -
v_gene: TRBV20-1
CDR3aa: CSARDRVGFGYTF
CDR3nt: TGCAGTGCTCGGGACAGGGTCGGTTTCGGCTACACCTTC

d_gene: -
j_gene: TRBJ2-6
abundance: few
v_gene: TRBV10-1
CDR3aa: CASSTGSGANVLTF
CDR3nt: TGCGCCAGCAGTACTGGGTCCGGGGCCAACGTCCTGACTTTC

d_gene: TRBD1
j_gene: TRBJ2-6
abundance: many
v_gene: TRBV29-1
CDR3aa: CSVGPPGTGGRVGANVLTF
CDR3nt: TGCAGCGTTGGCCCCCCCGGGACAGGGGGTCGTGTTGGGGCCAACGTCCTGACTTTC